This T cell receptor beta chain is drawn from a study of cytotoxic CD8 clonotypes in ibrutinib-treated CLL. V gave up 5 bases and J gave up 2 bases; unmatched junction bases: 1. Germline V lookup: CDR1 MNHEY, CDR2 SVGAGI. This CDR3 has 14 residues. Profiling relied on immunoSEQ multiplex PCR, and the TCRdb table lists in-frame clones only, not all of them. The sample holds a few hundred thousand clones, less than 75% seen once. This clone has just a few counts. The specimen was PBMCs, collected after 24 months of ibrutinib treatment. The rearrangement joins TRBV6-5 to TRBJ2-7; the match to TRBD2 covers 12 bases. This sequence was found in a human donor with chronic lymphocytic leukemia. In nucleotides, the CDR3 is TGTGCCAGCAGTCTAGCGGGAGGGCCCTACGAGCAGTACTTC. Amino acid sequence: CASSLAGGPYEQYF.